This T cell receptor beta chain was sequenced in a study of blood T cell repertoires in COVID-19. Overall study context: PBMCs, B-cell-depleted T cells, or T cells were the source of the cDNA or gDNA that made up the material.

V gave up 5 bases and J gave up 5 bases; unmatched junction bases: 14. This CDR3 comprises 16 residues. Per the germline V gene, CDR1 is SGHAT and CDR2 is FQDESV (reference sequence). This clone was seen once. The method was immunoSEQ multiplex PCR; TCRdb's version includes in-frame clones alone and lacks a portion of them. The sample holds around 330,000 clones; approximately 90% are singletons and the top ten take 3% to 4%. This receptor was taken from a woman between 50 and 59 years old with active or convalescent COVID-19. J is TRBJ2-5 and V is TRBV11-1; 7 bases line up with TRBD2. Sequences were obtained from peripheral blood. The DNA for the CDR3 is TGTGCCAGCAGCCCCCCCGGCAGGGAGGGGTGGGAGACCCAGTACTTC. Protein sequence: CASSPPGREGWETQYF.